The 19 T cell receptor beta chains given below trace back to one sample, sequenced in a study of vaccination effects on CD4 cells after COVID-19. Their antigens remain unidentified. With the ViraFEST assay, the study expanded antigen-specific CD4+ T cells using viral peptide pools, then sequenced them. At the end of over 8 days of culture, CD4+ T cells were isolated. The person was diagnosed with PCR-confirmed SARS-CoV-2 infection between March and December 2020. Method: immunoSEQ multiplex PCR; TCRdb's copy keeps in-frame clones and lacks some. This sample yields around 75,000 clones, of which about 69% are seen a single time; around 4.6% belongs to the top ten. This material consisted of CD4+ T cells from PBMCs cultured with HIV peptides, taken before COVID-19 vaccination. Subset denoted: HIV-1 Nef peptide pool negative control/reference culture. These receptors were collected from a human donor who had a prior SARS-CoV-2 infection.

CDR3 protein: CASSLGSTSGGNSYEQYF. Here the CDR3 DNA reads TGCGCCAGCAGCTTGGGCTCCACTAGCGGGGGGAACTCCTACGAGCAGTACTTC. The chain joins TRBV5-1 to TRBJ2-7; 12 nucleotides line up with TRBD2. Germline loops: CDR1 SGHRS, CDR2 YFSETQ. This CDR3 comprises 18 residues. The V and J ends lost 0 bases and 0 bases, in that order; junction bases with no gene match: 7.

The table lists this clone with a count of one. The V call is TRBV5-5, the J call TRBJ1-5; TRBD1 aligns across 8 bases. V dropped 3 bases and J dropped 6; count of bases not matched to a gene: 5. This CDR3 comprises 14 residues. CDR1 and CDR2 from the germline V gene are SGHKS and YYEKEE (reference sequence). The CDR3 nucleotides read TGTGCCAGCAGCTCGACAGGGGATAGTCAGCCCCAGCATTTT. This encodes CASSSTGDSQPQHF.

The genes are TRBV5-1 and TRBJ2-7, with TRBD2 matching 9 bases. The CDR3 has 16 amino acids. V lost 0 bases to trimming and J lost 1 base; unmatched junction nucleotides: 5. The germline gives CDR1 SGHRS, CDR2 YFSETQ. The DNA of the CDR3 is TGCGCCAGCAGCTTGGGGGCGCTAGCGGGATCCTACGAGCAGTACTTC. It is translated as CASSLGALAGSYEQYF.

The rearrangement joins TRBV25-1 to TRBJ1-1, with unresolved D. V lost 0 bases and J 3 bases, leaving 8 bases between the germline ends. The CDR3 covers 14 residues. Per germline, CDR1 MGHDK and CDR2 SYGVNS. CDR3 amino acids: CASSEYSEYTEAFF. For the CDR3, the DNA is TGTGCCAGCAGTGAATATTCGGAGTACACTGAAGCTTTCTTT.

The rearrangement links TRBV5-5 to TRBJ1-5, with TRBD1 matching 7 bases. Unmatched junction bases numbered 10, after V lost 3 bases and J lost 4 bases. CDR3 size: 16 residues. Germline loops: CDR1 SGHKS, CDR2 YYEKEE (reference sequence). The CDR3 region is CASSYDGQARNQPQHF. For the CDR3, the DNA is TGTGCCAGCAGCTACGATGGACAGGCCCGAAATCAGCCCCAGCATTTT. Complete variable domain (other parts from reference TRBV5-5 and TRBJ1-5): DAGVTQSPTHLIKTRGQQVTLRCSPISGHKSVSWYQQVLGQGPQFIFQYYEKEERGRGNFPDRFSARQFPNYSSELNVNALLLGDSALYLCASSYDGQARNQPQHFGDGTRLSIL.

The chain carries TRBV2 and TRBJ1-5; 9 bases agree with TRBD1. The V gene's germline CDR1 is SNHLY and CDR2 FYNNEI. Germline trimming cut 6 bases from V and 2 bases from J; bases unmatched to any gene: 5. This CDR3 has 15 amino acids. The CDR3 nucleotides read TGTGCCAGCAGCGGCCGGGACAGGGGCAATCAGCCCCAGCATTTT. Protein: CASSGRDRGNQPQHF. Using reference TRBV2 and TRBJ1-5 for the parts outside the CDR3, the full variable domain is EPEVTQTPSHQVTQMGQEVILRCVPISNHLYFYWYRQILGQKVEFLVSFYNNEISEKSEIFDDQFSVERPDGSNFTLKIRSTKLEDSAMYFCASSGRDRGNQPQHFGDGTRLSIL.

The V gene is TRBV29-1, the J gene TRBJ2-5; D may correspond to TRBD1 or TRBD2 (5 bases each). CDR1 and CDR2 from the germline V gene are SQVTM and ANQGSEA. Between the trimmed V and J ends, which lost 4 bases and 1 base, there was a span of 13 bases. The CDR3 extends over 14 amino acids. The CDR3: CSVAAGGSQETQYF. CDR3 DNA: TGCAGCGTTGCTGCTGGGGGTAGCCAAGAGACCCAGTACTTC.

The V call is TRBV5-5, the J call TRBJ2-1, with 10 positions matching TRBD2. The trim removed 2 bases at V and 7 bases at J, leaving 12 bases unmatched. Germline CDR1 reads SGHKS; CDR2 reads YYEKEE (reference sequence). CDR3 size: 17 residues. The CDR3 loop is CASSFETAGGPRNEQFF. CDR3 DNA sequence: TGTGCCAGCAGCTTCGAGACAGCGGGAGGGCCCCGGAATGAGCAGTTCTTC.

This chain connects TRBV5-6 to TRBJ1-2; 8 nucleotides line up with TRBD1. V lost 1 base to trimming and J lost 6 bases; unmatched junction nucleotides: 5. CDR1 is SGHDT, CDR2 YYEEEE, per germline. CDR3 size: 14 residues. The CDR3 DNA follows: TGTGCCAGCAGCTTGCCTACAGGGGGGGATGGCTACACCTTC. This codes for CASSLPTGGDGYTF. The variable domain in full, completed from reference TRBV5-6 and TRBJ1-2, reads DAGVTQSPTHLIKTRGQQVTLRCSPKSGHDTVSWYQQALGQGPQFIFQYYEEEERQRGNFPDRFSGHQFPNYSSELNVNALLLGDSALYLCASSLPTGGDGYTFGSGTRLTVV.

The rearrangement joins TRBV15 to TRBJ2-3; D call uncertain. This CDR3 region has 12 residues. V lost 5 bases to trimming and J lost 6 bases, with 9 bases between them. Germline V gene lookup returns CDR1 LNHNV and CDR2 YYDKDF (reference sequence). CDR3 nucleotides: TGTGCCACCAGCTTACACCGGGATACGCAGTATTTT. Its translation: CATSLHRDTQYF.

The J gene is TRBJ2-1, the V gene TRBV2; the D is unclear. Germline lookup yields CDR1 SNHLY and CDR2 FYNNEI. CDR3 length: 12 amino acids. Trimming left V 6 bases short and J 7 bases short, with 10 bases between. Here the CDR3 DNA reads TGTGCCAGCAGCGCATACAGTAATGAGCAGTTCTTC. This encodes CASSAYSNEQFF.

The CDR3 DNA reads as TGTGCCAGCAGCCAGGGACTAGCGGGGGGCCTGGGGAATGAGCAGTTCTTC. Translated, it gives CASSQGLAGGLGNEQFF. The gene calls are TRBV4-2 and TRBJ2-1; 15 bases fit TRBD2. CDR1 LGHNA and CDR2 YNFKEQ come from the germline V gene. With V trimmed by 3 bases and J by 7 bases, 7 bases remained unmatched. The CDR3 is 17 amino acids.

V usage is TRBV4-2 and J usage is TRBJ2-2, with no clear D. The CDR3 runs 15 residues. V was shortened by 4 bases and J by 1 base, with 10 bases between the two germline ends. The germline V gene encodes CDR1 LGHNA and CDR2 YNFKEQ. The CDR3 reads CASSPLPGNTGELFF. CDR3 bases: TGTGCCAGCAGCCCCCTTCCTGGGAACACCGGGGAGCTGTTTTTT.

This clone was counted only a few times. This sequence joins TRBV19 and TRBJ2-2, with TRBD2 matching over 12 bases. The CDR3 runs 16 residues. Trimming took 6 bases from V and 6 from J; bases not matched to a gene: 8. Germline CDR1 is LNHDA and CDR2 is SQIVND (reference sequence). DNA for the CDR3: TGTGCCAGTAGCCCCGGACTAGCGGGGTGGGCCGGGGAGCTGTTTTTT. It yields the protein CASSPGLAGWAGELFF.

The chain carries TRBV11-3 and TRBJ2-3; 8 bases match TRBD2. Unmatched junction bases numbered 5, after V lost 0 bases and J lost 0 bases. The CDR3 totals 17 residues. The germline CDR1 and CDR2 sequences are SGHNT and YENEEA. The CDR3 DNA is TGTGCCAGCAGCTTAGACCCCCAGCGGGGGAGCACAGATACGCAGTATTTT. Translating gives CASSLDPQRGSTDTQYF.

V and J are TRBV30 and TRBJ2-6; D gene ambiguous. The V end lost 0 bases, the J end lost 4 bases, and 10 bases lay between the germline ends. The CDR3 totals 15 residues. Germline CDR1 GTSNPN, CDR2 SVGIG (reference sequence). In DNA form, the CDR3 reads TGTGCCTGGAGTGTACTCGGATTAGGGGCCAACGTCCTGACTTTC. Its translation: CAWSVLGLGANVLTF.

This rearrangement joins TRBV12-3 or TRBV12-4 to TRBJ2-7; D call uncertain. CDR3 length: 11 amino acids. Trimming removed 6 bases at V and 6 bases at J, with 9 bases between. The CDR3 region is CASSRGTEQYF. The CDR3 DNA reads TGTGCCAGCAGCCGCGGCACCGAGCAGTACTTC.

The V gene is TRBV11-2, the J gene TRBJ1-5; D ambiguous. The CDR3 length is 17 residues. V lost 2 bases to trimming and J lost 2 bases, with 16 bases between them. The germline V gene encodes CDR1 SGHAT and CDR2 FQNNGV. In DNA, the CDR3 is TGTGCCAGCAGCTTATTAGGTATGAGGCAGGGCAATCAGCCCCAGCATTTT. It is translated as CASSLLGMRQGNQPQHF.

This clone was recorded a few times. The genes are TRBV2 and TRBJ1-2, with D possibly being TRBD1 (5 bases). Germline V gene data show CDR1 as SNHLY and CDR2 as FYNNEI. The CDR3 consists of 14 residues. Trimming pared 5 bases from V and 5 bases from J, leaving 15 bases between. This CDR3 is CASSLEGTPYGYTF. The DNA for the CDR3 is TGTGCCAGCAGTTTGGAGGGGACCCCGTATGGCTACACCTTC.